This TCR beta chain was identified in a study of T cell responses to AZD1222 COVID-19 vaccine. At the level of the study: The analysis combined second doses at about 4 or about 12 weeks.

The germline V gene has CDR1 MNHEY and CDR2 SVGEGT. The CDR3 has 16 residues. Trimming pared 6 bases from V and 0 bases from J, leaving 15 bases between. Data came from immunoSEQ multiplex PCR; TCRdb stores just in-frame clones and leaves some out. The sample lists about 140,000 clones, approximately 90% seen once, with 1.5% to 2% in the top ten. This clone has only one observation. This receptor was identified in an adult in good health. This sample comprised peripheral blood, obtained on day 0 of AZD1222 vaccination. This chain links TRBV6-2 or TRBV6-3 with TRBJ1-5; D uncertain. CDR3 DNA: TGTGCCAGCAGATACCGCCGGCCAGTTAGCAATCAGCCCCAGCATTTT. This gives the protein CASRYRRPVSNQPQHF.